These 23 T cell receptor beta chains were all obtained from the same sample, sequenced in a study of CD8+CD57+ T cells in acquired aplastic anemia. All sequencing subjects had displayed CD8+CD57+ cell expansion on flow cytometry. Genomic DNA, serving as template, underwent TCR beta VDJ and CDR3 profiling. In TCRdb, the reads were re-called with MiXCR into one record per CDR3 protein. This sample yields over 150,000 distinct CDR3 sequences, of which 40% to 65% are seen a single time; approximately 12% belongs to the top ten. The sample was sorted CD4+, CD8+, or CD8+CD57+ T cells (not recorded which) from PBMCs. The receptors come from a human donor with aplastic anemia.

A word on this clonotype: Here the CDR3 omits its conserved ending phenylalanine or tryptophan, so a read error is the likely source. CDR3 DNA sequence: TGCAGCGTCGATGGTTCCCCTGGGCACACTGAAGCTTTCTAT. This sequence encodes CSVDGSPGHTEAFY. The chain couples TRBV29-1 to TRBJ1-1; D gene unclear. The germline CDR1 and CDR2 sequences are SQVTM and ANQGSEA. The germline V and J ends were trimmed by 6 bases and 3 bases, with 17 bases remaining between them. This CDR3 is built from 14 residues.

The genes are TRBV29-1 and TRBJ2-7; D unresolved. Germline V lookup: CDR1 SQVTM, CDR2 ANQGSEA. The CDR3 is made up of 11 amino acids. CDR3 amino acids: CSKSPSYEQYF. CDR3 sequence (DNA): TGCAGTAAGAGTCCCTCCTACGAGCAGTACTTC.

The chain has TRBV20-1 and TRBJ2-7, with 11 bases identical to TRBD2. Looked up from germline, CDR1 is DFQATT and CDR2 is SNEGSKA (reference sequence). The CDR3 spans 15 residues. J was trimmed by 1 base and V by 3 bases; bases with no gene match: 5. The CDR3 DNA follows: TGCAGTGCTAGCGGACTAGCGGGTGGGTCCTACGAGCAGTACTTC. This sequence encodes CSASGLAGGSYEQYF.

This sequence joins TRBV2 and TRBJ1-2; D might be TRBD1 (5 bases). There are 12 residues in the CDR3. Germline V CDR1 and CDR2: SNHLY, FYNNEI. V lost 6 bases, J lost 7 bases, and 12 bases lay in between. CDR3: CASSPSGPGYTF. The CDR3, as DNA: TGTGCCAGCAGCCCCTCGGGGCCTGGCTACACCTTC. The full variable domain, in which reference TRBV2 and TRBJ1-2 provide the parts outside the CDR3, is EPEVTQTPSHQVTQMGQEVILRCVPISNHLYFYWYRQILGQKVEFLVSFYNNEISEKSEIFDDQFSVERPDGSNFTLKIRSTKLEDSAMYFCASSPSGPGYTFGSGTRLTVV.

V usage is TRBV6-1 and J usage is TRBJ2-1; possible D gene TRBD2, 5 bases. This CDR3 contains 14 residues. The germline V gene encodes CDR1 MNHNS and CDR2 SASEGT. Trimming shortened V by 4 bases and J by 3 bases, and 10 bases separated the two germline ends. The CDR3 region has the DNA TGTGCCAGCAGTGTATGGACTGGCTACAATGAGCAGTTCTTC. Its protein is CASSVWTGYNEQFF.

A few counts support this clonotype. The gene calls are TRBV7-2 and TRBJ1-6, with TRBD1 matching 7 bases. The ends lost 3 bases at V and 3 bases at J; junction bases unmatched: 2. The length of the CDR3 is 15 residues. The germline V gene has CDR1 SGHTA and CDR2 FQGNSA. The CDR3 DNA follows: TGTGCCAGCAGCTTCGGGACAGACTATAATTCACCCCTCCACTTT. It is translated as CASSFGTDYNSPLHF.

This rearrangement joins TRBV5-4 to TRBJ1-1, with a weak D call TRBD1 (6 bases). The CDR3 spans 13 residues. Trimming took 5 bases from V and 2 from J, leaving 10 bases between them. Germline V gene data show CDR1 as SGHNT and CDR2 as YYREEE (reference sequence). The CDR3 region has the DNA TGTGCCAGCAGACGACAGGAAAACACTGAAGCTTTCTTT. Protein product: CASRRQENTEAFF.

This clonotype was recorded only once. The chain carries TRBV10-1 and TRBJ2-5; the match to TRBD2 covers 12 bases. The end of the DNA aligns better with TRBJ2-1, so the J call may be wrong. This CDR3 has 14 amino acids. In germline, CDR1 is WNHNN, CDR2 SYGVQD (reference sequence). The CDR3, as DNA: TGCGCCAGCAGTGCAGTACTAGCGGGAGGTGAGCAGTTCTTC. Translation gives CASSAVLAGGEQFF.

The chain combines TRBV6-1 with TRBJ1-2, with 8 positions matching TRBD1. Looked up from germline, CDR1 is MNHNS and CDR2 is SASEGT. The CDR3 is 13 residues long. The V gene end was trimmed by 7 bases and the J gene end by 6 bases; junction bases not matched to a gene: 7. CDR3 nucleotides: TGTGCCAGCAAAAGGGACAGGCTGGATGGCTACACCTTC. Amino acids: CASKRDRLDGYTF.

The CDR3 sequence: CASRPTGLEQYF. CDR3 nucleotides: TGTGCCAGCAGACCCACAGGGCTCGAGCAGTACTTC. V is TRBV7-9 and J is TRBJ2-7, with D maybe TRBD1 (6 bases). The CDR3 spans 12 residues. The V and J ends lost 6 bases and 6 bases respectively, with 12 bases between them. The germline CDR1 and CDR2 sequences are SEHNR and FQNEAQ (reference sequence).

In DNA, the CDR3 is TGTGCCACCAGTGACCCTGGGACTCTTACAGATACGCAGTATTTT. It translates to CATSDPGTLTDTQYF. The rearrangement joins TRBV24-1 to TRBJ2-3; maybe TRBD2 (6 bases). The CDR3 is 15 residues long. The germline CDR1 and CDR2 sequences are KGHDR and SFDVKD. The V end lost 4 bases, the J end lost 3 bases, and 13 bases lay between the germline ends.

CDR3 coding DNA: TGTGCCAGTCATACTACGACCGCCACCGGGGAGCTGTTTTTT. It is translated as CASHTTTATGELFF. This chain joins TRBV7-8 and TRBJ2-2; no clear D. CDR3 length: 14 amino acids. Germline CDR1 SGHVS, CDR2 FQNEAQ. Trimming took 9 bases from V and 4 from J, leaving 15 bases between them.

This clonotype has more than one count but fewer than ten. The V and J genes are TRBV10-3 and TRBJ2-6; D unclear. V was clipped by 3 bases and J by 0 bases, with 3 bases between them. CDR3 length: 14 residues. The V gene's germline CDR1 is ENHRY and CDR2 SYGVKD. CDR3 residues: CAISDSSGANVLTF. The CDR3 DNA follows: TGTGCCATCAGTGACAGCTCTGGGGCCAACGTCCTGACTTTC.

Regarding this clonotype: The conserved phenylalanine or tryptophan normally closing the CDR3 is absent here, so this likely arose from a read error. The chain couples TRBV14 to TRBJ2-7; tentatively, D is TRBD2 (5 bases). There are 15 residues in the CDR3. The V and J ends lost 3 bases and 2 bases respectively, with 14 bases between them. Germline values: CDR1 SGHDN, CDR2 FVKESK. Written as DNA, the CDR3 is TGTGCCAGCAGCCACACCGGGATGGGGACCTACGAGCAGTACCTC. Translating gives CASSHTGMGTYEQYL.

Concerning this clonotype itself: Since no conserved phenylalanine or tryptophan closes the CDR3, a read error is the likely cause. CDR3 sequence (DNA): TGTGCCACCAGCGGACAGGACACCGGGGAGCTGTTTAGT. Protein: CATSGQDTGELFS. The chain has TRBV24-1 and TRBJ2-2; 7 nucleotides match TRBD1. The junction had 1 base not matched to a gene; V was cut back by 7 bases and J by 3 bases. CDR3 length: 13 residues. Germline assignment: CDR1 KGHDR and CDR2 SFDVKD.

A word on this clonotype: Since a much larger clone is just one base distant, this may be a read error. The rearrangement links TRBV13 to TRBJ2-7; 7 bases agree with TRBD1. CDR1 and CDR2 from the germline V gene are PRHDT and FYEKMQ (reference sequence). This CDR3 spans 12 amino acids. This chain's CDR3 is CAGSLPGGEQYF. In nucleotides, the CDR3 is TGTGCCGGCAGTTTGCCAGGGGGCGAGCAGTACTTC.

In its sample, this clonotype was seen many times. CDR3 amino acids: CASSPGDHTTGETQYF. CDR3 DNA: TGTGCCAGCAGTCCTGGCGACCACACAACCGGGGAGACCCAGTACTTC. The chain is built from TRBV6-2 or TRBV6-3 and TRBJ2-5; D not certain. Germline-derived CDR1 and CDR2 are MNHEY and SVGEGT. The CDR3 length is 16 residues. Trimming took off 5 bases at V and 5 bases at J, with 21 bases between the two ends.

This clonotype was recorded at least ten times. The chain joins TRBV7-9 to TRBJ1-1, with D tentatively TRBD1 (5 bases). Germline CDR1 reads SEHNR; CDR2 reads FQNEAQ (reference sequence). Trimming took off 6 bases at V and 5 bases at J, with 16 bases between the two ends. The CDR3 has 14 amino acids. CDR3 sequence: CASRHPGGWTEAFF. CDR3 bases: TGTGCCAGCAGGCACCCGGGGGGGTGGACTGAAGCTTTCTTT.

The chain has TRBV20-1 and TRBJ2-3, with D hard to call. Germline V lookup: CDR1 DFQATT, CDR2 SNEGSKA (reference sequence). CDR3 length: 13 residues. Deletions cut 2 bases from V and 0 bases from J, with 6 bases between. CDR3 sequence (DNA): TGCAGTGCTAGACAGCCTAGCACAGATACGCAGTATTTT. Amino acids: CSARQPSTDTQYF.

This clonotype was observed once. This is likely a read error, given that the CDR3 carries no conserved phenylalanine or tryptophan at its end. The limits of the CDR3 on the DNA are not certain, so only TCRdb's listed CDR3 is given. The V call is TRBV2, the J call TRBJ1-1. Germline V CDR1 and CDR2: SNHLY, FYNNEI. The CDR3 is 9 amino acids in total, end residues counted. CDR3: CASSGGVLS.

This chain connects TRBV20-1 to TRBJ2-7; 7 bases align to TRBD1. CDR1 DFQATT and CDR2 SNEGSKA come from the germline V gene (reference sequence). This CDR3 has 13 residues. V was pared by 2 bases and J by 4 bases, with 5 bases of the junction left unmatched. The CDR3 DNA reads TGCAGTGCTAGACGTACAGGGGCGTACGAGCAGTACTTC. As protein: CSARRTGAYEQYF.

This clonotype occurred a few times. The rearrangement uses TRBV2 and TRBJ1-6; no firm D call. The V gene lost 5 bases and the J gene lost 0 bases, with 8 bases spanning the gap. The CDR3 totals 15 residues. The V gene's germline CDR1 is SNHLY and CDR2 FYNNEI. CDR3 DNA: TGTGCCAGCAGTATGGATAGCTCCTATAATTCACCCCTCCACTTT. Protein sequence: CASSMDSSYNSPLHF.

V usage is TRBV24-1 and J usage is TRBJ1-2; TRBD1 might be the D (5 bases). The CDR3 is 15 residues long. V was shortened by 3 bases and J by 6 bases, with 16 bases between the two germline ends. CDR1 and CDR2 from the germline V gene are KGHDR and SFDVKD. In DNA form, the CDR3 reads TGTGCCACCAGTGATCCCCGGGAGGGGAGGGATGGCTACACCTTC. Translated, it gives CATSDPREGRDGYTF.